This T cell receptor beta chain was identified in a study of T cell changes during pregnancy in multiple sclerosis. Using immunoSEQ multiplex PCR, the repertoire was profiled, and TCRdb retains in-frame clones only, with some absent. The sample holds about 44,000 clones; approximately 96% are singletons and the top ten take roughly 1%. Trimming left V 8 bases short and J 0 bases short, with 16 bases between. The CDR3 length is 16 residues. Germline V CDR1 and CDR2: MDHEN, SYDVKM. The starting material was peripheral blood, obtained in the second trimester of pregnancy. The receptor comes from a female donor with multiple sclerosis, enrolled in a pregnancy study. The gene calls are TRBV28 and TRBJ2-2, with a tentative D call TRBD2 (6 bases). The CDR3: CASGGWEASNTGELFF. The CDR3 nucleotides read TGTGCCAGCGGGGGTTGGGAGGCCTCGAACACCGGGGAGCTGTTTTTT.